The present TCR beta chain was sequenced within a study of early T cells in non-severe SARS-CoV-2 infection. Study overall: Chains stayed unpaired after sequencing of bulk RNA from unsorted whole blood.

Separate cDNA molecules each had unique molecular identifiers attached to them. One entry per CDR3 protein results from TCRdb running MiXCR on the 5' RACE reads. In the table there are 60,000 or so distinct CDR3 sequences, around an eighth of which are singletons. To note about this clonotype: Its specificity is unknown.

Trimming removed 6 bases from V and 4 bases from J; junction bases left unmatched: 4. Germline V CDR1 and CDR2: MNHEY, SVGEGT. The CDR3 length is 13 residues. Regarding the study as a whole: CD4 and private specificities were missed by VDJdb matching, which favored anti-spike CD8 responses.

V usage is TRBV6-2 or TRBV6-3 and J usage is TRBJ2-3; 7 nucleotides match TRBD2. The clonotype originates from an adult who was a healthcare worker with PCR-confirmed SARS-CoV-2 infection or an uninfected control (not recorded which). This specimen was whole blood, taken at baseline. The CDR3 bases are TGTGCCAGCAGGGGGACTAACTCAGATACGCAGTATTTT. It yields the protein CASRGTNSDTQYF.